This T cell receptor beta chain derives from a study of response to subunit inactivated influenza vaccine. TCRdb reanalysed the RT-PCR reads using MiXCR and keeps one entry per CDR3 protein. The sample has around 180,000 distinct CDR3 sequences, around 9% seen once; the top ten hold roughly a tenth. The sequence derives from a man over 45 who received an inactivated influenza vaccine. Sequenced material: non-naive T cells sorted from PBMCs, taken on the day of vaccination.

This CDR3 reads CASSQVGTRSETQYF. The DNA for the CDR3 is TGTGCCAGCAGCCAAGTAGGGACTAGAAGCGAGACCCAGTACTTC. J is TRBJ2-5 and V is TRBV4-2; TRBD2 matches at 8 bases. This CDR3 is 15 amino acids long. Germline CDR1 is LGHNA and CDR2 is YNFKEQ. V lost 1 base, J lost 5 bases, and 6 bases stayed unmatched.